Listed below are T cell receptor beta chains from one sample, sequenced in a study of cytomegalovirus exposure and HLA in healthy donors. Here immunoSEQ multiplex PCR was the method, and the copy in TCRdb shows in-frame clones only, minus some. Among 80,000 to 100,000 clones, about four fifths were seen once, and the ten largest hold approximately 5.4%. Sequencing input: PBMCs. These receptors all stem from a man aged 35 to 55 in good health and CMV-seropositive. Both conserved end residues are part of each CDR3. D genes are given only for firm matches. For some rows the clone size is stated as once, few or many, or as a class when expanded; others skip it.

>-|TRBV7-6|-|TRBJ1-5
CASSLRAGDDQPQHF
TGTGCCAGCAGCTTAAGGGCAGGGGATGATCAGCCCCAGCATTTT
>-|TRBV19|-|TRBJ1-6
CASSNRERPLGSPLHF
TGTGCCAGTAGTAACAGGGAGAGGCCTCTAGGATCACCCCTCCACTTT
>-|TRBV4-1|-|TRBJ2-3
CASSQDLGTGTDTQYF
TGCGCCAGCAGCCAAGATCTGGGGACTGGAACAGATACGCAGTATTTT
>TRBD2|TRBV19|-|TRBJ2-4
CASSSGLAGFIQYF
TGTGCCAGTAGTTCGGGACTAGCGGGCTTTATTCAGTACTTC
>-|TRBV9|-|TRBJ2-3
CASSVLGEVTDTQYF
TGTGCCAGCAGCGTGTTGGGAGAGGTTACAGATACGCAGTATTTT
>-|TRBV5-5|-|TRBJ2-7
CASSPTGDYEQYF
TGTGCCAGCAGCCCGACAGGAGACTACGAGCAGTACTTC
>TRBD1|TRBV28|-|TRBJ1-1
CASRPGQGGTEAFF
TGTGCCAGCAGACCGGGACAGGGTGGCACTGAAGCTTTCTTT
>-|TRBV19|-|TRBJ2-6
CASKHRAGANGLTF
TGTGCCAGTAAGCACAGGGCTGGGGCCAACGGCCTGACTTTC
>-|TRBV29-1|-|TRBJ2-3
CSVDRGRGFTDTQYF
TGCAGCGTTGATAGAGGACGGGGATTTACAGATACGCAGTATTTT
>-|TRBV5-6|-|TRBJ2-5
CASRSGTGRTQYF
TGTGCCAGCAGATCCGGGACCGGGAGGACCCAGTACTTC
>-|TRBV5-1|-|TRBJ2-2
CASGRGAPNTGELFF
TGCGCCAGCGGCAGGGGGGCCCCAAACACCGGGGAGCTGTTTTTT
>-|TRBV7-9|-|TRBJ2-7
CASRRQATYEQYF
TGTGCCAGCAGACGACAGGCGACCTACGAGCAGTACTTC
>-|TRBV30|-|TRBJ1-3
CASRGSGNTIYF
TGTGCCTCAAGGGGCTCTGGAAACACCATATATTTT
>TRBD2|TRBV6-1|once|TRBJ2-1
CATSPSLAGAVEQFF
TGTGCCACCTCCCCGTCGCTAGCGGGAGCTGTTGAGCAGTTCTTC
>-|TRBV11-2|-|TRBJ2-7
CASSILVTGEQYF
TGTGCCAGCAGCATACTAGTTACGGGCGAGCAGTACTTC
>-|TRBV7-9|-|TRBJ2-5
CSSSLMGLAQETQYF
TGTTCCAGCAGCTTAATGGGACTGGCTCAAGAGACCCAGTACTTC
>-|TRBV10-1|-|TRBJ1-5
CASSRSSGGQPQHF
TGCGCCAGCAGTCGTTCTTCGGGCGGGCAGCCCCAGCATTTT
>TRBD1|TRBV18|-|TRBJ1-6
CASSPPTGGNSPLHF
TGTGCCAGCTCACCACCGACAGGGGGTAATTCACCCCTCCACTTT
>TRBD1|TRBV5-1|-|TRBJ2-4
CASSWGRDRATKNIQYF
TGCGCCAGCAGCTGGGGAAGGGACAGGGCGACCAAAAACATTCAGTACTTC
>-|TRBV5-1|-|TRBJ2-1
CASSLEVRGFSYNEQFF
TGCGCCAGCAGCTTGGAGGTCAGGGGATTTTCCTACAATGAGCAGTTCTTC
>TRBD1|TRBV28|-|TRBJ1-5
CASRRTGDQPQHF
TGTGCCAGCAGGAGGACAGGGGACCAGCCCCAGCATTTT
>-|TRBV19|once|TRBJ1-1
CASSPGGNTEAFF
TGTGCCAGTAGTCCCGGGGGGAACACTGAAGCTTTCTTT
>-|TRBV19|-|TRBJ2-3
CASSIGTDTQYF
TGTGCCAGTAGTATCGGCACAGATACGCAGTATTTT
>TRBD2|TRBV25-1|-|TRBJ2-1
CASSGPTTSGGLNEQFF
TGTGCCAGCAGTGGTCCCACCACTAGCGGGGGGCTCAATGAGCAGTTCTTC
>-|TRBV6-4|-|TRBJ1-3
CASRPQASGNTIYF
TGTGCCAGCCGGCCACAGGCCTCAGGAAACACCATATATTTT
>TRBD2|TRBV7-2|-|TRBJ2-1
CASSTGLAGVFSYNEQFF
TGTGCCAGCAGCACGGGACTAGCGGGAGTCTTCTCCTACAATGAGCAGTTCTTC
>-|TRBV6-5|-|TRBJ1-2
CASSLEAGGIYGYTF
TGTGCCAGCAGCCTCGAAGCGGGGGGCATCTATGGCTACACCTTC
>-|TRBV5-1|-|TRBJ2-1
CASSLEPNNEQFF
TGCGCCAGCAGCTTGGAGCCTAACAATGAGCAGTTCTTC
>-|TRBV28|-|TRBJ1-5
CASRMGGNVRGSNQPQHF
TGTGCCAGCAGAATGGGGGGAAACGTCCGGGGAAGCAATCAGCCCCAGCATTTT
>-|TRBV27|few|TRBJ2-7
CASSLGSGTYEQYF
TGTGCCAGCAGCCTGGGGAGTGGCACCTACGAGCAGTACTTC
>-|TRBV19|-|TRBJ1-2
CASNPSGSLVGYTF
TGTGCCAGTAACCCCTCTGGGAGCCTCGTTGGCTACACCTTC
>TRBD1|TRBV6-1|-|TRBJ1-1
CASSRQGNTEAFF
TGTGCCAGCAGTAGACAGGGTAACACTGAAGCTTTCTTT
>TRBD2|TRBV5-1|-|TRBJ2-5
CASSLGSGRGQETQYF
TGCGCCAGCAGCTTGGGGAGCGGGAGGGGCCAAGAGACCCAGTACTTC
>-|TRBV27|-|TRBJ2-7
CASSTYTGYSYEQYF
TGTGCCAGCAGTACCTATACAGGGTACTCCTACGAGCAGTACTTC
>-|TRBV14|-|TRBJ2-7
CASSQRRPGLALTSSYEQYF
TGTGCCAGCAGCCAGCGTCGGCCGGGACTTGCCCTAACCAGCTCCTACGAGCAGTACTTC
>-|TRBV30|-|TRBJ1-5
CARSEGQDQPQHF
TGTGCGCGGAGTGAGGGACAAGATCAGCCCCAGCATTTT
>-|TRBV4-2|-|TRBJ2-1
CASSRTGGNEQFF
TGTGCCAGCAGCCGAACCGGCGGGAATGAGCAGTTCTTC
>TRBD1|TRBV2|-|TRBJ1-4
CASSGRIEMDRLGEKLFF
TGTGCCAGCAGTGGCCGCATAGAGATGGACAGGCTAGGTGAAAAACTGTTTTTT
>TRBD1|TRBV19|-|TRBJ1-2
CASTADRGVYGYTF
TGTGCCAGTACCGCGGACAGGGGGGTTTATGGCTACACCTTC
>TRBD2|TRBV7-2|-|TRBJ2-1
CASSSATSGGPYNEQFF
TGTGCCAGCAGCTCTGCGACTAGCGGGGGACCCTACAATGAGCAGTTCTTC
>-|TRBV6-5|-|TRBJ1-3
CASSPQTGDRNTIYF
TGTGCCAGCAGCCCTCAGACAGGAGACCGAAACACCATATATTTT
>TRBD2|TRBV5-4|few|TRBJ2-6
CASNGLAGGSGANVLTF
TGTGCCAGCAATGGGCTAGCGGGAGGATCCGGGGCCAACGTCCTGACTTTC
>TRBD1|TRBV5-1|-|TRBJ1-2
CASSPPTGLGYTF
TGCGCCAGCAGCCCTCCGACAGGGCTTGGCTACACCTTC
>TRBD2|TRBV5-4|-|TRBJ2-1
CASSLLGSGGAKNEQFF
TGTGCCAGCAGCCTATTAGGTAGCGGGGGGGCTAAGAATGAGCAGTTCTTC